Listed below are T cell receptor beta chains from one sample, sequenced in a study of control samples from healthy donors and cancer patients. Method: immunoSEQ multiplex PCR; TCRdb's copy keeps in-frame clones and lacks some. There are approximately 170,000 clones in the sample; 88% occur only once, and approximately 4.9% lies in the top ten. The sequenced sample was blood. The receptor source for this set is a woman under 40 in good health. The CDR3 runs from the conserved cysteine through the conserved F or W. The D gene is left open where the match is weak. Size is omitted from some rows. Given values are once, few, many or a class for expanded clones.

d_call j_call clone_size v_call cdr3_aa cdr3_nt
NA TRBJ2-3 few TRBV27 CASRWDPRGQLDTQYF TGTGCCAGCAGATGGGATCCCCGGGGCCAACTAGATACGCAGTATTTT
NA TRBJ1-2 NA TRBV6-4 CASSDPPGSEGYTF TGTGCCAGCAGTGACCCCCCTGGGTCTGAAGGCTACACCTTC
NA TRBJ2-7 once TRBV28 CASSLAGASFPYEQYF TGTGCCAGCAGCCTAGCAGGGGCCTCTTTCCCCTACGAGCAGTACTTC
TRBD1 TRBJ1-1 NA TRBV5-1 CASSWGTGTNTEAFF TGCGCCAGCAGCTGGGGGACAGGGACGAACACTGAAGCTTTCTTT
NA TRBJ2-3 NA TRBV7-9 CASGRETDTQYF TGTGCCAGCGGCAGGGAAACAGATACGCAGTATTTT
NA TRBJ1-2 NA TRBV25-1 CASSSGGPPYGYTF TGTGCCAGCAGCTCGGGGGGACCCCCCTATGGCTACACCTTC
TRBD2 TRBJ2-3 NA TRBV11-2 CASSLELAGATTDTQYF TGTGCCAGCAGCTTAGAACTAGCGGGAGCTACGACTGATACGCAGTATTTT
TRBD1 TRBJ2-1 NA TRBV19 CASSIGAGGNEQFF TGTGCCAGTAGTATTGGGGCAGGGGGCAATGAGCAGTTCTTC
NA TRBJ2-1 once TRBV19 CASSISPIDSLYNEQFF TGTGCCAGTAGTATAAGTCCCATTGACAGTCTGTACAATGAGCAGTTCTTC
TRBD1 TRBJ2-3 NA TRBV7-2 CASSPKTGHTDTQYF TGTGCCAGCAGCCCCAAGACAGGGCACACAGATACGCAGTATTTT
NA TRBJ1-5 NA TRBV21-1 CASSSGGRQPQHF TGTGCCAGCAGCTCGGGGGGACGACAGCCCCAGCATTTT
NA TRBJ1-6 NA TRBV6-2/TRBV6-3 CASSYKGTNNSPLHF TGTGCCAGCAGTTACAAAGGGACCAATAATTCACCCCTCCACTTT
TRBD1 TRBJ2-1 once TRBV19 CASSIRYRGLVEQFF TGTGCCAGTAGTATCAGGTACAGGGGGCTAGTTGAGCAGTTCTTC
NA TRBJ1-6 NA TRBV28 CASNNNSPLHF TGTGCCAGCAATAATAATTCACCCCTCCACTTT
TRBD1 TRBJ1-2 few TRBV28 CAIPKDRGQGGYTF TGTGCCATCCCGAAGGACAGGGGACAGGGTGGCTACACCTTC
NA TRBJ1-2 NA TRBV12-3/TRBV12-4 CASSPGPSYGYTF TGTGCCAGCAGTCCAGGGCCCAGCTATGGCTACACCTTC
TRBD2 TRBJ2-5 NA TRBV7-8 CASSLEVAGGGQETQYF TGTGCCAGCAGCTTAGAAGTCGCGGGGGGGGGCCAAGAGACCCAGTACTTC
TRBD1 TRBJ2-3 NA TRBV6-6 CASGTGPSTGDTQYF TGTGCCAGCGGGACAGGGCCCTCCACCGGAGATACGCAGTATTTT
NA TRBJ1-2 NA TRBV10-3 CAISDRGTSYGYTF TGTGCCATCAGTGACAGGGGAACCTCCTATGGCTACACCTTC
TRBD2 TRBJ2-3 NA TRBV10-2 CASSEGLAGGDTQYF TGCGCCAGCAGTGAGGGACTAGCGGGGGGGGATACGCAGTATTTT
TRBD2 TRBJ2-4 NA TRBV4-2 CASSQDGGRGTKNIQYF TGTGCCAGCAGCCAAGATGGCGGGAGGGGGACCAAAAACATTCAGTACTTC
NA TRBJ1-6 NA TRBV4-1 CASSQVNPGPNSPLHF TGCGCCAGCAGCCAAGTCAATCCGGGGCCTAATTCACCCCTCCACTTT
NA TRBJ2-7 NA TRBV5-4 CASSFGKSGFGYEQYF TGTGCCAGCAGCTTCGGTAAAAGCGGGTTCGGGTACGAGCAGTACTTC